A selection of T cell receptor beta chains follows, all from one sample in a study of cytomegalovirus exposure and HLA in healthy donors. Assay: immunoSEQ multiplex PCR; the TCRdb copy retains only in-frame clones and omits some. This sample yields about 71,000 clones, of which approximately 96% are seen a single time; more than 1.2% belongs to the top ten. Sequencing was done on a sample of PBMCs. The receptors stem from a man between 18 and 35 years old in good health and CMV-seropositive. The CDR3 runs from the conserved cysteine through the conserved F or W. The order of the fields is D gene, J gene, V gene, clone size, CDR3 DNA, CDR3 protein. A D gene is named only where the DNA matches it firmly. Clone size is given for some rows only: seen once, a few or many times, or a class if the clone is expanded.

D gene: TRBD1
J gene: TRBJ1-2
V gene: TRBV7-8
clone size: -
CDR3 DNA: TGTGCCAGCAGCTTAGTTCGGGACAGGGTCCAAGCTAACTATGGCTACACCTTC
CDR3 protein: CASSLVRDRVQANYGYTF

D gene: TRBD2
J gene: TRBJ2-7
V gene: TRBV6-6
clone size: -
CDR3 DNA: TGTGCCAGCTTGCGGGGAGCGGGGTCCTCCTACGAGCAGTACTTC
CDR3 protein: CASLRGAGSSYEQYF

D gene: -
J gene: TRBJ1-4
V gene: TRBV18
clone size: -
CDR3 DNA: TGTGCCAGCTCACCACGGCGGGGAACTAATGAAAAACTGTTTTTT
CDR3 protein: CASSPRRGTNEKLFF

D gene: -
J gene: TRBJ2-1
V gene: TRBV7-2
clone size: -
CDR3 DNA: TGTGCCAGCAGCTTAAGGGCCCTCGCAGAGGGGCAGTTCTTC
CDR3 protein: CASSLRALAEGQFF

D gene: -
J gene: TRBJ2-3
V gene: TRBV18
clone size: -
CDR3 DNA: TGTGCCAGCTCACCCCGGGGGATACTCACAGATACGCAGTATTTT
CDR3 protein: CASSPRGILTDTQYF

D gene: TRBD1
J gene: TRBJ2-7
V gene: TRBV28
clone size: -
CDR3 DNA: TGTGCCAGCAGGGCCCGACAGGGTCGGTCCTACGAGCAGTACTTC
CDR3 protein: CASRARQGRSYEQYF

D gene: TRBD1
J gene: TRBJ2-5
V gene: TRBV6-5
clone size: -
CDR3 DNA: TGTGCCAGCAGGCTTCTTACAGGGGGACAGGAGACCCAGTACTTC
CDR3 protein: CASRLLTGGQETQYF

D gene: TRBD1
J gene: TRBJ2-2
V gene: TRBV19
clone size: once
CDR3 DNA: TGTGCCAGTAGGCGGACAGGGGGTTCTAACGCCGGGGAGCTGTTTTTT
CDR3 protein: CASRRTGGSNAGELFF

D gene: TRBD2
J gene: TRBJ2-1
V gene: TRBV6-6
clone size: -
CDR3 DNA: TGTGCCAGCAGTTACAGCGGGGGACCGGGCAATGAGCAGTTCTTC
CDR3 protein: CASSYSGGPGNEQFF

D gene: TRBD1
J gene: TRBJ2-7
V gene: TRBV18
clone size: -
CDR3 DNA: TGTGCCAGCACCCCCGAGGGGGCATCTGCCGAGCAGTACTTC
CDR3 protein: CASTPEGASAEQYF

D gene: TRBD2
J gene: TRBJ2-1
V gene: TRBV6-4
clone size: once
CDR3 DNA: TGTGCCAGCAGTGTCCTAGCGGGAGAGGGGAATGAGCAGTTCTTC
CDR3 protein: CASSVLAGEGNEQFF

D gene: TRBD2
J gene: TRBJ2-1
V gene: TRBV2
clone size: -
CDR3 DNA: TGTGCCAGCAGTGGACTAGCGGGAGAAACTGAGCAGTTCTTC
CDR3 protein: CASSGLAGETEQFF

D gene: TRBD1
J gene: TRBJ2-5
V gene: TRBV9
clone size: -
CDR3 DNA: TGTGCCAGCAGCCCTCGGACAGGGGAAGAGACCCAGTACTTC
CDR3 protein: CASSPRTGEETQYF

D gene: TRBD1
J gene: TRBJ2-7
V gene: TRBV29-1
clone size: -
CDR3 DNA: TGCAGCGTTGCAGGGGGATCCTACGAGCAGTACTTC
CDR3 protein: CSVAGGSYEQYF

D gene: -
J gene: TRBJ1-6
V gene: TRBV14
clone size: -
CDR3 DNA: TGTGCCAGCAGCCAAGATACGGAGGGGGGGGCAATCAGGTCACCCCTCCACTTT
CDR3 protein: CASSQDTEGGAIRSPLHF

D gene: -
J gene: TRBJ2-7
V gene: TRBV28
clone size: -
CDR3 DNA: TGTGCCAGCAGCCCCCTACTTTTCTCCTACGAGCAGTACTTC
CDR3 protein: CASSPLLFSYEQYF

D gene: -
J gene: TRBJ1-2
V gene: TRBV7-8
clone size: -
CDR3 DNA: TGTGCCAGCAGCGTAAATGTTGACTATGGCTACACCTTC
CDR3 protein: CASSVNVDYGYTF

D gene: -
J gene: TRBJ2-2
V gene: TRBV25-1
clone size: -
CDR3 DNA: TGTGCCAGCGGCCCTAACACCGGGGAGCTGTTTTTT
CDR3 protein: CASGPNTGELFF

D gene: -
J gene: TRBJ2-7
V gene: TRBV5-6
clone size: -
CDR3 DNA: TGTGCCAGCAGCAAGCGGGTCCCGCACGAGCAGTACTTC
CDR3 protein: CASSKRVPHEQYF

D gene: TRBD2
J gene: TRBJ2-5
V gene: TRBV25-1
clone size: -
CDR3 DNA: TGTGCCAGTTCCCACGGGGGGACGCAAGAGACCCAGTACTTC
CDR3 protein: CASSHGGTQETQYF

D gene: -
J gene: TRBJ1-2
V gene: TRBV6-5
clone size: -
CDR3 DNA: TGTGCCAGCAGTTACCAGGGTATTGGCTACACCTTC
CDR3 protein: CASSYQGIGYTF

D gene: -
J gene: TRBJ2-2
V gene: TRBV28
clone size: -
CDR3 DNA: TGTGCCAGCAGTTCCGGGTCCTGGAACACCGGGGAGCTGTTTTTT
CDR3 protein: CASSSGSWNTGELFF

D gene: TRBD1
J gene: TRBJ2-5
V gene: TRBV2
clone size: -
CDR3 DNA: TGTGCCAGCAGCTTCGGACAGGAGCTCCAAGAGACCCAGTACTTC
CDR3 protein: CASSFGQELQETQYF

D gene: -
J gene: TRBJ2-3
V gene: TRBV7-9
clone size: once
CDR3 DNA: TGTGCCAGCAGCTGGACAGTGCCCACAGATACGCAGTATTTT
CDR3 protein: CASSWTVPTDTQYF

D gene: -
J gene: TRBJ2-7
V gene: TRBV5-1
clone size: once
CDR3 DNA: TGCGCCAGCAGCGGCACAGGGAGCTCCTACGAGCAGTACTTC
CDR3 protein: CASSGTGSSYEQYF